The clone carrying this T cell receptor (beta chain) has a single count. The antigen remains undetermined. The assay was immunoSEQ multiplex PCR, and TCRdb's table has in-frame clones only and misses some. The profile shows around 76,000 clones, around nine tenths of them singletons. The sample comes from a study of OX40 agonist ivuxolimab in advanced cancers. Study in general: Patients' therapy was ivuxolimab, an antibody that acts as an agonist of OX40 (CD134).

Findings and limits, study-wide: Several nonresponders also turned out to have low normalized T-cell clonal expansion. At 0.1 to 3.0 mg/kg and by week 6, clonal expansion occurred in CD4+ and CD8+ blood T cells.

The TCR was taken from an adult with an advanced solid tumor such as melanoma, head and neck, liver or kidney cancer. The sequences come from CD4+ or CD8+ T cells sorted from blood, collected in a trial of the OX40 agonist ivuxolimab.

The CDR3 DNA reads as TGTGCCAGCAGCTCAGGACACGGATATGGCTACACCTTC. The encoded protein is CASSSGHGYGYTF. This sequence joins TRBV7-9 and TRBJ1-2; the D gene is possibly TRBD1 (5 bases). Trimming shortened V by 4 bases and J by 5 bases, and 11 bases separated the two germline ends. Germline V CDR1 and CDR2: SEHNR, FQNEAQ (reference sequence). This CDR3 has 13 residues.